The rows below give T cell receptor beta chains drawn from one sample of a study of T cell changes during pregnancy in multiple sclerosis. The table came from immunoSEQ multiplex PCR; TCRdb's copy has only in-frame clones and leaves some out. The table lists 60,000 to 70,000 clones, around 92% of them singletons, with roughly 3% in the top ten. Sequencing was performed on peripheral blood, taken in the second trimester of pregnancy. All receptors come from a female donor in good health, enrolled as a control in a pregnancy study. Each CDR3 is given with its conserved first and last residue. Clone size appears in some rows only: once, few, many, or a class for an expanded clone.

V: TRBV7-8
J: TRBJ1-2
size: -
CDR3: CASSSQGLLYYGYTF

V: TRBV5-1
J: TRBJ2-7
size: -
CDR3: CASRRDRNSYEQYF

V: TRBV19
J: TRBJ1-1
size: -
CDR3: CASSMTGAAEAFF

V: TRBV7-2
J: TRBJ2-1
size: -
CDR3: CASSSYSGSYNEQFF

V: TRBV7-9
J: TRBJ2-1
size: -
CDR3: CASSLGLAGWNEQFF

V: TRBV19
J: TRBJ2-3
size: -
CDR3: CASSIGTTSGGTDTQYF

V: TRBV7-9
J: TRBJ1-4
size: -
CDR3: CASRTGTKNEKLFF

V: TRBV20-1
J: TRBJ1-1
size: -
CDR3: CSPGGAAEAFF

V: TRBV7-9
J: TRBJ1-4
size: -
CDR3: CASSSGRGGGEKLFF

V: TRBV28
J: TRBJ2-2
size: -
CDR3: CATGYTGELFF

V: TRBV11-3
J: TRBJ2-2
size: -
CDR3: CASGLRGTGELFF

V: TRBV11-2
J: TRBJ2-2
size: -
CDR3: CASSLDPRRNTGELFF

V: TRBV29-1
J: TRBJ2-7
size: once
CDR3: CSVALGTGGSYEQYF

V: TRBV5-5
J: TRBJ2-7
size: -
CDR3: CASSFGWSSVVHEQYF

V: TRBV30
J: TRBJ1-5
size: -
CDR3: CAWGTGVGQPQHF

V: TRBV28
J: TRBJ2-5
size: -
CDR3: CASRTSGSQETQYF